Below, 23 T cell receptor beta chains from the same sample are listed, as sequenced in a study of Ad26.COV2.S vaccination and SARS-CoV-2 variants. The sample's treatment: some 20 received Ad26.COV2.S at low or high dose, single or two shots; 5 received placebo; per-sample allocation not given. Specimen acquisition occurred on day 63 following the initial vaccine or placebo injection. The method was immunoSEQ multiplex PCR; TCRdb's version includes in-frame clones alone and lacks a portion of them. The sample lists hundreds of thousands of clones, 75% to 95% seen once, with more than 10% in the top ten. The source material was peripheral blood, sampled in a trial of Ad26.COV2.S vaccine versus placebo. Receptors originate from a person between 18 and 65 years old who received the Ad26.COV2.S COVID-19 vaccine or a placebo.

The chain employs TRBV30 and TRBJ2-5; D gene unclear. The V gene's germline CDR1 is GTSNPN and CDR2 SVGIG (reference sequence). The CDR3 sequence is 15 residues long. Trimming left V 5 bases short and J 2 bases short, with 18 bases between. This chain's CDR3 is CAWCLETGEQETQYF. CDR3 DNA sequence: TGTGCCTGGTGTCTGGAGACTGGCGAACAAGAGACCCAGTACTTC.

The J gene is TRBJ2-2, the V gene TRBV28, with D perhaps being TRBD1 or TRBD2 (5 bases each). Trimming removed 2 bases at V and 4 bases at J, with 14 bases between. The germline gives CDR1 MDHEN, CDR2 SYDVKM. The CDR3 loop spans 16 amino acids. CDR3 in DNA: TGTGCCAGCAGTTTAGGCCCCGCAGGGAGCACCGGGGAGCTGTTTTTT. This encodes CASSLGPAGSTGELFF.

V is TRBV19 and J is TRBJ1-1; D is possibly TRBD1 (6 bases). Trimming pared 1 base from V and 6 bases from J, leaving 12 bases between. Germline CDR1 reads LNHDA; CDR2 reads SQIVND (reference sequence). This CDR3 is 14 amino acids long. CDR3 loop: CASSIGQVNSEAFF. DNA for the CDR3: TGTGCCAGTAGTATAGGACAGGTGAATTCTGAAGCTTTCTTT.

The genes are TRBV6-2 or TRBV6-3 and TRBJ2-1, with D perhaps TRBD2 (5 bases). Trimming cost V 2 bases and J 5 bases, with 13 bases left between them. This CDR3 spans 15 amino acids. Germline V gene sequence: CDR1 MNHEY, CDR2 SVGEGT. The CDR3 nucleotides are TGTGCCAGCAGTTACGCCTGGAGGTCTAACAATGAGCAGTTCTTC. The encoded protein is CASSYAWRSNNEQFF.

This clone was observed once. This rearrangement joins TRBV6-5 to TRBJ2-7; maybe TRBD2 (5 bases). Looked up from germline, CDR1 is MNHEY and CDR2 is SVGAGI. The CDR3 runs to 14 residues. V lost 2 bases and J 2 bases, leaving 10 bases between the germline ends. CDR3 nucleotide sequence: TGTGCCAGCAGTTACCGGGGAAGAACCTACGAGCAGTACTTC. Protein: CASSYRGRTYEQYF.

This clone was seen a handful of times. The same CDR3 can be traced to other DNA sequences in this sample. V gene TRBV27 combines with J gene TRBJ2-1; D tentatively reads TRBD1 or TRBD2 (5 bases each). This CDR3 spans 14 amino acids. With 6 bases removed from V and 0 bases from J, the gap between germline ends came to 9 bases. Germline V CDR1 and CDR2: MNHEY, SMNVEV (reference sequence). The CDR3 loop reads CASSSGSSYNEQFF. The CDR3 bases are TGTGCCAGCAGCTCAGGGAGCTCCTACAATGAGCAGTTCTTC.

This clone has only a few counts. The J gene is TRBJ2-2, the V gene TRBV11-1; 9 nucleotides agree with TRBD1. The ends lost 5 bases at V and 2 bases at J; junction bases unmatched: 3. The CDR3 loop spans 15 amino acids. Looked up from germline, CDR1 is SGHAT and CDR2 is FQDESV (reference sequence). The CDR3 DNA reads TGTGCCAGCAGCGTGACAGGGGGTAACACCGGGGAGCTGTTTTTT. Its protein is CASSVTGGNTGELFF.

This clone was detected once. V is TRBV7-2 and J is TRBJ2-7; TRBD1 aligns across 7 bases. The CDR3 is made up of 15 amino acids. Germline CDR1 and CDR2: SGHTA and FQGNSA. The V and J ends lost 3 bases and 1 base, in that order; junction bases with no gene match: 6. The CDR3 DNA is TGTGCCAGCAGCTTGAAACAGGGGCCTTCCTACGAGCAGTACTTC. It is translated as CASSLKQGPSYEQYF.

V usage is TRBV9 and J usage is TRBJ2-1; D may be TRBD2 (5 bases). The CDR3 runs 12 residues. The V and J ends lost 3 bases and 9 bases respectively, with 10 bases between them. Germline V gene data show CDR1 as SGDLS and CDR2 as YYNGEE. CDR3 nucleotide sequence: TGTGCCAGCAGCGCCTTTGGGAGTGAGCAGTTCTTC. Translated: CASSAFGSEQFF.

The rearrangement uses TRBV27 and TRBJ2-1, with D possibly TRBD2 on 6 matching bases. This CDR3 contains 14 residues. Germline V gene lookup returns CDR1 MNHEY and CDR2 SMNVEV (reference sequence). V lost 6 bases, J lost 1 base, and 10 bases lay in between. The CDR3 region has the DNA TGTGCCAGCAGCCTGAGCGGGTCCTACAATGAGCAGTTCTTC. Amino acid sequence: CASSLSGSYNEQFF.

This chain joins TRBV7-2 and TRBJ2-1; D gene unclear. CDR1 is SGHTA, CDR2 FQGNSA, per germline. The CDR3 has 13 residues. V gave up 5 bases and J gave up 6 bases, with 11 bases separating them. The CDR3 sequence: CASSLRRPNEQFF. The CDR3 DNA follows: TGTGCCAGCAGCCTTCGTAGGCCCAATGAGCAGTTCTTC. Full variable domain (remainder filled in from reference TRBV7-2 and TRBJ2-1): GAGVSQSPSNKVTEKGKDVELRCDPISGHTALYWYRQSLGQGLEFLIYFQGNSAPDKSGLPSDRFSAERTGGSVSTLTIQRTQQEDSAVYLCASSLRRPNEQFFGPGTRLTVL.

This rearrangement joins TRBV9 to TRBJ1-2; 8 positions match TRBD1. V was clipped by 2 bases and J by 4 bases; unmatched bases: 10. Looked up from germline, CDR1 is SGDLS and CDR2 is YYNGEE. The CDR3 runs 16 residues. The CDR3 reads CASSVTFGQGGYGYTF. The CDR3 bases are TGTGCCAGCAGCGTCACCTTCGGACAGGGTGGCTATGGCTACACCTTC.

Details on this clone: This specimen includes other DNA sequences encoding the same CDR3. This chain joins TRBV6-5 and TRBJ2-7; TRBD1 aligns across 7 bases. Germline V gives CDR1 MNHEY, CDR2 SVGAGI. V shed 6 bases and J 3 bases; nucleotides not matched to a gene: 5. The CDR3 totals 13 residues. The CDR3 region has the DNA TGTGCCAGCAGCCGGGACAGAAGCTACGAGCAGTACTTC. This sequence encodes CASSRDRSYEQYF.

V and J are TRBV6-5 and TRBJ1-1; TRBD1 is a possible D gene (5 bases). This CDR3 comprises 14 residues. V lost 0 bases, J lost 7 bases, and 12 bases lay in between. Germline CDR1 is MNHEY and CDR2 is SVGAGI. In DNA, the CDR3 is TGTGCCAGCAGTTACTCACGGTCAGGGAATGAAGCTTTCTTT. Translating it yields CASSYSRSGNEAFF.

The V call is TRBV4-3, the J call TRBJ2-3; 10 positions agree with TRBD2. The V gene end was trimmed by 1 base and the J gene end by 1 base; junction bases not matched to a gene: 11. The length of the CDR3 is 19 residues. Per germline, CDR1 LGHNA and CDR2 YSLEER. This CDR3 is CASSQALAGVSGGTDTQYF. Written as DNA, the CDR3 is TGCGCCAGCAGCCAAGCTCTAGCGGGAGTATCTGGCGGCACAGATACGCAGTATTTT.

The V gene is TRBV2, the J gene TRBJ2-1; TRBD1 might be the D (6 bases). The CDR3 runs 15 residues. V dropped 0 bases and J dropped 2 bases, with 8 bases sitting between them. Germline assignment: CDR1 SNHLY and CDR2 FYNNEI. The chain's CDR3 is CASSEARTAYNEQFF. The CDR3 DNA sequence: TGTGCCAGCAGTGAAGCTAGGACAGCCTACAATGAGCAGTTCTTC.

This chain connects TRBV5-4 to TRBJ2-5; TRBD2 is a possible D gene (5 bases). V dropped 4 bases and J dropped 3 bases, with 10 bases sitting between them. The CDR3 runs to 13 residues. CDR1 and CDR2 (germline): SGHNT, YYREEE (reference sequence). Here the CDR3 DNA reads TGTGCCAGCAGCGCCGGGAAAGAAGAGACCCAGTACTTC. This translates into CASSAGKEETQYF. Filled out from reference TRBV5-4 and TRBJ2-5, the complete variable domain reads ETGVTQSPTHLIKTRGQQVTLRCSSQSGHNTVSWYQQALGQGPQFIFQYYREEENGRGNFPPRFSGLQFPNYSSELNVNALELDDSALYLCASSAGKEETQYFGPGTRLLVL.

The genes are TRBV6-2 or TRBV6-3 and TRBJ1-5; D is perhaps TRBD1 (6 bases). Looked up from germline, CDR1 is MNHEY and CDR2 is SVGEGT. The CDR3 covers 15 residues. The V gene lost 2 bases and the J gene lost 1 base, with 9 bases spanning the gap. CDR3 DNA sequence: TGTGCCAGCAGTTACCACAGGGAAAGCAATCAGCCCCAGCATTTT. This encodes CASSYHRESNQPQHF.

This clone showed up just once. The V gene is TRBV5-4, the J gene TRBJ1-4, with a possible D match to TRBD1 (5 bases). The V end lost 1 base, the J end lost 8 bases, and 15 bases lay between the germline ends. The germline gives CDR1 SGHNT, CDR2 YYREEE (reference sequence). The length of the CDR3 is 15 residues. CDR3: CASSLSRGSAEKLFF. As DNA, the CDR3 is TGTGCCAGCAGCTTGTCTCGGGGGTCCGCGGAAAAACTGTTTTTT. Full variable domain (outside the CDR3, taken from reference TRBV5-4 and TRBJ1-4): ETGVTQSPTHLIKTRGQQVTLRCSSQSGHNTVSWYQQALGQGPQFIFQYYREEENGRGNFPPRFSGLQFPNYSSELNVNALELDDSALYLCASSLSRGSAEKLFFGSGTQLSVL.

This clone was seen a few times. V gene TRBV18 combines with J gene TRBJ2-7, with TRBD2 identical over 11 bases. The CDR3 is 15 residues long. The germline V gene encodes CDR1 KGHSH and CDR2 LQKENI. Unmatched junction bases numbered 5, after V lost 5 bases and J lost 2 bases. The CDR3 DNA reads as TGTGCCAGCTCAGATATAGCGGGAGGGCCCTACGAGCAGTACTTC. This gives the protein CASSDIAGGPYEQYF.

The genes are TRBV11-3 and TRBJ2-3, with D possibly being TRBD1 (6 bases). Per the germline V gene, CDR1 is SGHNT and CDR2 is YENEEA. This CDR3 has 15 amino acids. With 1 base removed from V and 0 bases from J, the gap between germline ends came to 8 bases. In DNA, the CDR3 is TGTGCCAGCAGCTTAGTGGGGGCCAGCACAGATACGCAGTATTTT. Translated: CASSLVGASTDTQYF.

CDR3 in amino acids: CASSPRSGSDTGELFF. In DNA form, the CDR3 reads TGTGCCAGCTCACCAAGAAGCGGGAGCGACACCGGGGAGCTGTTTTTT. The gene calls are TRBV18 and TRBJ2-2; 8 positions match TRBD2. The CDR3 extends over 16 amino acids. The junction had 5 bases not matched to a gene; V was cut back by 2 bases and J by 3 bases. The V gene's germline CDR1 is KGHSH and CDR2 LQKENI.

The chain employs TRBV5-1 and TRBJ1-5; D uncertain. The CDR3 has 14 residues. Germline values: CDR1 SGHRS, CDR2 YFSETQ. V gave up 0 bases and J gave up 0 bases, with 4 bases separating them. CDR3 region: CASSLDNSNQPQHF. CDR3 coding DNA: TGCGCCAGCAGCTTGGACAATAGCAATCAGCCCCAGCATTTT.